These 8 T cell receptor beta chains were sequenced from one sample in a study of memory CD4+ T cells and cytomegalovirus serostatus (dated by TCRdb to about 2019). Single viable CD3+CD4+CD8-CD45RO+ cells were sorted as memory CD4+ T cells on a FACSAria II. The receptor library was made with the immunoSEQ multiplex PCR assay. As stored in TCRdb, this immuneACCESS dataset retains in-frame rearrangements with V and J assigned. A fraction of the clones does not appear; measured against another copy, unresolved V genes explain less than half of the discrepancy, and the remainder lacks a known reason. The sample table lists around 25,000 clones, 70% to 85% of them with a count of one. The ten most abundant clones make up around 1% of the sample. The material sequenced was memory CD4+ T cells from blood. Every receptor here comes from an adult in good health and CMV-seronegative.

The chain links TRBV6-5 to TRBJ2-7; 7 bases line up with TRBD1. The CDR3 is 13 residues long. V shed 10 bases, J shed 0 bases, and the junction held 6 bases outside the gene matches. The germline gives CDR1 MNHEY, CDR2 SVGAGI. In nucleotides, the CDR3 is TGTGCCACTAAGACAGGGAGCTCCTACGAGCAGTACTTC. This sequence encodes CATKTGSSYEQYF.

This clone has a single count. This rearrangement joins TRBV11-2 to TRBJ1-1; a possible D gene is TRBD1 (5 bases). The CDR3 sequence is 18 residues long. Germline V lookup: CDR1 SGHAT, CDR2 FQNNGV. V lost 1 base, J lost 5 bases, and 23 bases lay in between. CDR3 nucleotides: TGTGCCAGCAGCTTAGGTTCCCGGGGGGGGATGCGGAAGACTGAAGCTTTCTTT. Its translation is CASSLGSRGGMRKTEAFF.

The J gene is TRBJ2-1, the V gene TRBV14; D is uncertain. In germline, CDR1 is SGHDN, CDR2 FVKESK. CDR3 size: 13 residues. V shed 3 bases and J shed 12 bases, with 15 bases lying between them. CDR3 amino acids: CASSQGRTNVQFF. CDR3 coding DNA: TGTGCCAGCAGCCAGGGAAGAACTAACGTGCAGTTCTTC.

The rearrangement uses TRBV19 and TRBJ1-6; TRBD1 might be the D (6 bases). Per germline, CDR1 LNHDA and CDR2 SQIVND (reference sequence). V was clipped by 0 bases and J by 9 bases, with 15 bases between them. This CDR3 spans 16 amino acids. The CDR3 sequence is CASSIDLQGAGSPLHF. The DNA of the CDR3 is TGTGCCAGTAGTATAGATTTACAGGGAGCAGGTTCACCCCTCCACTTT.

The CDR3 here is CSARGSTEAFF. The CDR3 bases are TGCAGTGCCAGGGGTAGCACTGAAGCTTTCTTT. This chain joins TRBV20-1 and TRBJ1-1; D possibly corresponds to TRBD1 (6 bases). The V gene's germline CDR1 is DFQATT and CDR2 SNEGSKA (reference sequence). This CDR3 contains 11 residues. Trimming took 6 bases from V and 4 from J, leaving 9 bases between them.

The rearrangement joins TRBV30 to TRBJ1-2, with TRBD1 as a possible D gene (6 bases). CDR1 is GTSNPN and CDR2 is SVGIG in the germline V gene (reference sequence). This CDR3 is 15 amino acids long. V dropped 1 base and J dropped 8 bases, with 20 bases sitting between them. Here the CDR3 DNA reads TGTGCCTGGAGTGACAATGCGGCCAGGGGCTGGGGCTACACCTTC. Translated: CAWSDNAARGWGYTF.

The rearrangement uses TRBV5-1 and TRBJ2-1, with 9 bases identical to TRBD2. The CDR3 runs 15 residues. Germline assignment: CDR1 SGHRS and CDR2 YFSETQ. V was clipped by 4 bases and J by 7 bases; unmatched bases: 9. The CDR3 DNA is TGCGCCAGCAGCCGCGGGGGCGGGAGGGATAATGAGCAGTTCTTC. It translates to CASSRGGGRDNEQFF.

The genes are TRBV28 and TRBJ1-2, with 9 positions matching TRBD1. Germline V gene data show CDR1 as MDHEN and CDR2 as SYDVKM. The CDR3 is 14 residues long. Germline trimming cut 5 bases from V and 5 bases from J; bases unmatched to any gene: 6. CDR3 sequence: CASSTPGQGYGYTF. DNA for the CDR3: TGTGCCAGCAGTACGCCGGGACAGGGATATGGCTACACCTTC.